The 22 T cell receptor beta chains reported below all come from one sample, sequenced in a study of beta chain features in type 1 diabetes. The isolated RNA, all of it, was reverse transcribed, so expressed TCRB transcripts were what got sequenced. Sequencing used immunoSEQ multiplex PCR; TCRdb keeps in-frame clones, though not all of them. The table lists fewer than 150,000 clones, less than 9% of them singletons. Input material: central memory CD4+ T cells from blood. These receptors came from a woman in her thirties in good health.

CDR3: CASSRMGAKTDTQYF. The CDR3 bases are TGTGCCAGCAGCCGTATGGGGGCGAAGACAGATACGCAGTATTTT. The chain couples TRBV7-2 to TRBJ2-3; tentative D call: TRBD1 (6 bases). This CDR3 contains 15 residues. Germline lookup yields CDR1 SGHTA and CDR2 FQGNSA. V lost 5 bases and J lost 3, with 15 bases in between.

This clone has just a few counts. This sequence joins TRBV10-3 and TRBJ2-7; D possibly corresponds to TRBD2 (6 bases). V was cut by 5 bases and J by 4 bases, with 15 bases left in between. The germline gives CDR1 ENHRY, CDR2 SYGVKD. The CDR3 is made up of 14 amino acids. The CDR3 protein is CAISSLDSGYEQYF. The DNA of the CDR3 is TGTGCCATCAGTTCTTTGGATAGCGGTTACGAGCAGTACTTC.

This clone came up a few times. V and J are TRBV7-9 and TRBJ1-2; 9 nucleotides line up with TRBD1. CDR1 is SEHNR, CDR2 FQNEAQ, per germline (reference sequence). With V trimmed by 5 bases and J by 2 bases, 0 bases remained unmatched. This CDR3 region has 13 residues. CDR3 sequence: CASSTGGNYGYTF. In DNA, the CDR3 is TGTGCCAGCAGCACAGGGGGCAACTATGGCTACACCTTC.

This clone was observed many times. The chain carries TRBV7-9 and TRBJ1-2; TRBD1 aligns across 7 bases. CDR3 length: 15 residues. The V and J ends lost 2 bases and 2 bases, in that order; junction bases with no gene match: 5. CDR1 and CDR2 (germline): SEHNR, FQNEAQ (reference sequence). This CDR3 is CASSLSTGINYGYTF. CDR3 in DNA: TGTGCCAGCAGCTTATCGACAGGGATCAACTATGGCTACACCTTC. The full variable domain, its missing parts supplied by reference TRBV7-9 and TRBJ1-2, is DTGVSQNPRHKITKRGQNVTFRCDPISEHNRLYWYRQTLGQGPEFLTYFQNEAQLEKSRLLSDRFSAERPKGSFSTLEIQRTEQGDSAMYLCASSLSTGINYGYTFGSGTRLTVV.

Only a few counts were recorded for this clone. The gene calls are TRBV30 and TRBJ1-1; 10 bases match TRBD1. CDR1 and CDR2 (germline): GTSNPN, SVGIG (reference sequence). This CDR3 contains 15 residues. J was trimmed by 1 base and V by 2 bases; bases with no gene match: 4. DNA of the CDR3: TGTGCCTGGAGTCCGGGACAGGGGACGAACACTGAAGCTTTCTTT. It specifies CAWSPGQGTNTEAFF. The full variable domain, rest sourced from reference TRBV30 and TRBJ1-1, is SQTIHQWPATLVQPVGSPLSLECTVEGTSNPNLYWYRQAAGRGLQLLFYSVGIGQISSEVPQNLSASRPQDRQFILSSKKLLLSDSGFYLCAWSPGQGTNTEAFFGQGTRLTVV.

This clone was seen a handful of times. The V gene is TRBV28, the J gene TRBJ2-3, with 11 bases that match TRBD2. CDR3 length: 15 amino acids. Germline V CDR1 and CDR2: MDHEN, SYDVKM. V lost 5 bases, J lost 11 bases, and 12 bases stayed unmatched. CDR3 nucleotides: TGTGCCAGCAGTCCCGGGACTAGCGGAATTCCCCAGCAGTATTTT. This encodes CASSPGTSGIPQQYF.

This clone was found a few times. The chain links TRBV28 to TRBJ2-5; the D is unclear. Germline CDR1 reads MDHEN; CDR2 reads SYDVKM. This CDR3 has 12 residues. The V and J ends lost 2 bases and 2 bases respectively, with 3 bases between them. The CDR3 loop reads CASSLQQETQYF. The DNA of the CDR3 is TGTGCCAGCAGTTTACAGCAAGAGACCCAGTACTTC.

This chain joins TRBV4-3 and TRBJ2-3; 12 bases fit TRBD2. Unmatched junction bases numbered 24, after V lost 4 bases and J lost 7 bases. Germline CDR1 is LGHNA and CDR2 is YSLEER. The CDR3 has 21 amino acids. The CDR3, as DNA: TGCGCCAGCAGCCGAACAAGCGGAGCGAGTGGGCTAGCGGGAGGGAGGAATACGCAGTATTTT. Protein sequence: CASSRTSGASGLAGGRNTQYF.

In this sample, this clone turned up a few times. This rearrangement joins TRBV2 to TRBJ2-7, with TRBD1 matching 9 bases. Per the germline V gene, CDR1 is SNHLY and CDR2 is FYNNEI. This CDR3 region has 14 residues. J lost 5 bases, V lost 8 bases, and 10 bases had no gene match. The DNA of the CDR3 is TGTGCCAGCGGTACGGGACAGGGTGCCCACGAGCAGTACTTC. This sequence encodes CASGTGQGAHEQYF.

This clone was picked up a small number of times. The chain has TRBV28 and TRBJ1-5; the match to TRBD1 covers 7 bases. Per germline, CDR1 MDHEN and CDR2 SYDVKM. The CDR3 sequence is 15 residues long. The ends lost 6 bases at V and 3 bases at J; junction bases unmatched: 8. The DNA for the CDR3 is TGTGCCAGCAGCCCTCCCGGGACAGCCAATCAGCCCCAGCATTTT. Translating it yields CASSPPGTANQPQHF.

This clone was counted ten times or more. This sample includes further DNA sequences coding for the same CDR3. The chain has TRBV7-9 and TRBJ2-1; TRBD2 agrees at 13 bases. The junction had 4 bases not matched to a gene; V was cut back by 2 bases and J by 6 bases. Germline V gene lookup returns CDR1 SEHNR and CDR2 FQNEAQ (reference sequence). CDR3 length: 16 residues. For the CDR3, the DNA is TGTGCCAGCAGCTTACCAGGACTAGCGGGAGTCAATGAGCAGTTCTTC. Its protein product is CASSLPGLAGVNEQFF. The full variable domain, with the rest looked up from reference TRBV7-9 and TRBJ2-1, is DTGVSQNPRHKITKRGQNVTFRCDPISEHNRLYWYRQTLGQGPEFLTYFQNEAQLEKSRLLSDRFSAERPKGSFSTLEIQRTEQGDSAMYLCASSLPGLAGVNEQFFGPGTRLTVL.

This chain links TRBV7-2 with TRBJ2-3; TRBD2 matches 9 bases. The V and J ends lost 4 bases and 1 base, in that order; junction bases with no gene match: 9. CDR3 size: 17 residues. Germline V lookup: CDR1 SGHTA, CDR2 FQGNSA. The CDR3 nucleotides are TGTGCCAGCAGCTGGGGAAGAGCGGGGGGTGGCACAGATACGCAGTATTTT. Its translation: CASSWGRAGGGTDTQYF.

The table lists this clone with a few counts. V usage is TRBV5-1 and J usage is TRBJ2-3; 9 bases agree with TRBD1. CDR1 and CDR2 (germline): SGHRS, YFSETQ. With V trimmed by 4 bases and J by 6 bases, 9 bases remained unmatched. The CDR3 contains 15 residues. This CDR3 reads CASSQGQGTVDTQYF. The CDR3 DNA is TGCGCCAGCAGCCAAGGACAGGGGACTGTCGATACGCAGTATTTT.

About this clone itself: The junction does not match germline at one end; this may be a read error. The chain carries TRBV6-1 and TRBJ2-7; possible D gene TRBD1, 5 bases. This CDR3 is built from 13 residues. Germline values: CDR1 MNHNS, CDR2 SASEGT. CDR3 sequence (DNA): TGTGCCAGCAGCGAAGACAGCACCTACGAGCAGTACTTC. Encoded protein: CASSEDSTYEQYF.

The chain employs TRBV5-6 and TRBJ1-5, with 10 bases matching TRBD1. Trimming cost V 3 bases and J 8 bases; bases outside gene matches: 8. Germline CDR1 SGHDT, CDR2 YYEEEE. The CDR3 is 15 residues long. The CDR3 loop is CASSSDRGWNKPQHF. The CDR3 nucleotides read TGTGCCAGCAGCTCGGACAGGGGGTGGAATAAGCCCCAGCATTTT.

This clone was picked up a small number of times. The chain is built from TRBV6-5 and TRBJ2-7; D is possibly TRBD2 (7 bases). The CDR3 sequence is 12 residues long. From germline, CDR1 is MNHEY and CDR2 SVGAGI. V lost 5 bases and J lost 7, with 12 bases in between. The CDR3 sequence: CASSAGALEQYF. Written as DNA, the CDR3 is TGTGCCAGCAGTGCGGGGGCTTTAGAGCAGTACTTC.

This clone was found a few times. The genes are TRBV11-2 and TRBJ1-4; 9 nucleotides line up with TRBD1. Germline CDR1 is SGHAT and CDR2 is FQNNGV. The CDR3 has 14 amino acids. Germline trimming cut 3 bases from V and 7 bases from J; bases unmatched to any gene: 3. The CDR3 here is CASSLGQGGEKLFF. CDR3 bases: TGTGCCAGCAGCTTGGGACAGGGTGGTGAAAAACTGTTTTTT. The complete variable domain, with remaining parts taken from reference TRBV11-2 and TRBJ1-4, reads EAGVAQSPRYKIIEKRQSVAFWCNPISGHATLYWYQQILGQGPKLLIQFQNNGVVDDSQLPKDRFSAERLKGVDSTLKIQPAKLEDSAVYLCASSLGQGGEKLFFGSGTQLSVL.

This clone occurred a few times. Different DNA sequences within this sample yield the same CDR3. The chain has TRBV7-2 and TRBJ2-3; 9 bases are a match to TRBD2. This CDR3 is built from 15 residues. J gave up 1 base and V 2 bases, and 1 base lay outside the gene matches. Germline V CDR1 and CDR2: SGHTA, FQGNSA. The CDR3 protein is CASSLRTSGTDTQYF. CDR3 sequence (DNA): TGTGCCAGCAGCTTACGGACTAGCGGCACAGATACGCAGTATTTT.

This clone was seen a few times. The chain carries TRBV29-1 and TRBJ2-1; 11 bases map to TRBD1. This CDR3 comprises 14 residues. Trimming at V came to 4 bases and at J to 10 bases, leaving 9 bases not matched to a gene. Germline lookup yields CDR1 SQVTM and CDR2 ANQGSEA. This CDR3 reads CSVVTGQGGGEQFF. The CDR3 bases are TGCAGCGTTGTAACGGGACAGGGGGGGGGAGAGCAGTTCTTC.

This clone was detected a few times. V gene TRBV9 combines with J gene TRBJ2-5; D gene unclear. Germline CDR1 reads SGDLS; CDR2 reads YYNGEE. With 3 bases removed from V and 4 bases from J, the gap between germline ends came to 4 bases. The CDR3 length is 11 residues. The CDR3 protein is CASSAGETQYF. The CDR3 DNA follows: TGTGCCAGCAGCGCCGGAGAGACCCAGTACTTC.

Here the CDR3 reads CASSWSREGYGYTF. CDR3 DNA: TGTGCCAGCAGTTGGTCCAGGGAGGGCTATGGCTACACCTTC. The rearrangement links TRBV5-4 to TRBJ1-2, with D possibly matching TRBD1 (5 bases). The V and J ends lost 5 bases and 4 bases respectively, with 15 bases between them. This CDR3 comprises 14 residues. Germline loops: CDR1 SGHNT, CDR2 YYREEE (reference sequence).

The V and J genes are TRBV19 and TRBJ2-4; 12 nucleotides align to TRBD1. The V and J ends lost 3 bases and 0 bases, in that order; junction bases with no gene match: 3. There are 17 residues in the CDR3. CDR1 and CDR2 from the germline V gene are LNHDA and SQIVND (reference sequence). CDR3 loop: CASSIGDRGLAKNIQYF. The CDR3 DNA reads TGTGCCAGTAGTATCGGGGACAGGGGGCTAGCCAAAAACATTCAGTACTTC.